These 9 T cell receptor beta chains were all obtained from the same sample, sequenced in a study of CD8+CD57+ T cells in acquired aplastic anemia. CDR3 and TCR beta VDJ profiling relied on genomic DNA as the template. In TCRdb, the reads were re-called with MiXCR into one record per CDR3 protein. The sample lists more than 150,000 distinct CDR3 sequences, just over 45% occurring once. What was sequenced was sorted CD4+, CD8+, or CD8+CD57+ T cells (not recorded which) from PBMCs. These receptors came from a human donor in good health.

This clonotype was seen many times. Here the CDR3 reads CSVGGVSYNEQFF. The CDR3 nucleotides are TGCAGTGTCGGGGGAGTGTCCTACAATGAGCAGTTCTTC. V is TRBV20-1 and J is TRBJ2-1; the D gene is possibly TRBD2 (6 bases). Germline-derived CDR1 and CDR2 are DFQATT and SNEGSKA (reference sequence). V was pared by 7 bases and J by 1 base, with 11 bases between. The CDR3 is made up of 13 amino acids.

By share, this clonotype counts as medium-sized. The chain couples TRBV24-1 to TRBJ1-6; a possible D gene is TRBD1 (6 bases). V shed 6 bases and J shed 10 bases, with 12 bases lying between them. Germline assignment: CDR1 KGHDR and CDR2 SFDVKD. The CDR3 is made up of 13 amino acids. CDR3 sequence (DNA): TGTGCCACCAGTAAGGACAGCACCTCACCCCTCCACTTT. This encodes CATSKDSTSPLHF.

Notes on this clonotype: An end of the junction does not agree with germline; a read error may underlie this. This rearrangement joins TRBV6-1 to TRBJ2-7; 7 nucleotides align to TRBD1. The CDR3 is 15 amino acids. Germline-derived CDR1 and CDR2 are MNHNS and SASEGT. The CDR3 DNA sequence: TGCGCCAGCAGTGAAGCCGGGACAGCGACCTACGAGCAGTACTTC. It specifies CASSEAGTATYEQYF.

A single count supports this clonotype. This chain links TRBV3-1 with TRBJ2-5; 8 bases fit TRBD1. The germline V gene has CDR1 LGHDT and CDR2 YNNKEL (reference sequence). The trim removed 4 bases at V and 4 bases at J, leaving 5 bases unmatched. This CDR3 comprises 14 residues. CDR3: CASSRGQVGETQYF. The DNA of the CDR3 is TGTGCCAGCAGCCGGGGACAGGTGGGAGAGACCCAGTACTTC.

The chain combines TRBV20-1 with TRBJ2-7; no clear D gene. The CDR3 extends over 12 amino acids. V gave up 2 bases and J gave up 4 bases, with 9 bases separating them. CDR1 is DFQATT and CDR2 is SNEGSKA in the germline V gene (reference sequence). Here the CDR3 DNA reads TGCAGTGCTAGAAATCGGCGGTACGAGCAGTACTTC. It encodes CSARNRRYEQYF.

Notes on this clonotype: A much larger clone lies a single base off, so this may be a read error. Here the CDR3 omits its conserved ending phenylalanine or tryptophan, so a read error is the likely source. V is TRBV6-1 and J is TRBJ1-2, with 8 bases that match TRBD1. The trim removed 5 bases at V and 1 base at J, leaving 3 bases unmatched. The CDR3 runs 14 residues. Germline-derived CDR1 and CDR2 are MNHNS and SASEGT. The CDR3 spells CASSPQGVNYGYTY. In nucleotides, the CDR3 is TGTGCCAGCAGTCCACAGGGGGTTAACTATGGCTACACCTAC.

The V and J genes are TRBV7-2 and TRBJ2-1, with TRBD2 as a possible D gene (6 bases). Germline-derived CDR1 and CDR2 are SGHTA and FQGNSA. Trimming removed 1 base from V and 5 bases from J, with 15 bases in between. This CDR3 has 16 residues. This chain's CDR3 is CASSLGRTSRNNEQFF. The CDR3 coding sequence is TGTGCCAGCAGCTTAGGGCGCACTAGCAGGAACAATGAGCAGTTCTTC.

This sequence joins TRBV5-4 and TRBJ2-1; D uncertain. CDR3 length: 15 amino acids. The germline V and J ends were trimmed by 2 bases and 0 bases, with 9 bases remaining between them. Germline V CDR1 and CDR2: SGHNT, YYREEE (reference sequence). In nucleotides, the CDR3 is TGTGCCAGCAGCTTTTGGCGGAGCTCCTACAATGAGCAGTTCTTC. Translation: CASSFWRSSYNEQFF.

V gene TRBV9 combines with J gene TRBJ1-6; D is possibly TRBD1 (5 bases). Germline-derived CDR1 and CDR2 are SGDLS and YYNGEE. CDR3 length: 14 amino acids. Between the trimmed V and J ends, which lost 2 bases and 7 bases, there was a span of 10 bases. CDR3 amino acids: CASSVTEGNSPLHF. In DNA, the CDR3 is TGTGCCAGCAGCGTGACAGAGGGGAATTCACCCCTCCACTTT.